Listed here is a single TCR beta chain. The antigen it recognizes is unknown. One base away there is no much larger clone; base qualities are not given. Patients with a history of autoimmune disease or receiving systemic immunosuppression were excluded from the trial. Peripheral blood for TCR sequencing was drawn from every dose cohort at baseline, at cycle 4 day 1 and at cycle 7 day 1. The samples were drawn from a first-in-human, open-label, multicenter phase I dose-escalation trial of ivuxolimab. Adults with locally advanced or metastatic head and neck squamous cell, hepatocellular, melanoma or renal cell carcinoma were enrolled in the trial. Before TCR sequencing, CD4+ and CD8+ T cells were separately sorted from peripheral blood. The data are from a study of OX40 agonist ivuxolimab in advanced cancers. About the study as a whole: Ivuxolimab, which targeted the costimulatory receptor OX40 (CD134), was an agonistic, fully human IgG2 monoclonal antibody. Intravenous ivuxolimab was administered to patients every 2 weeks at six dose levels: 0.01, 0.1, 0.3, 1.5, 3 and 10 mg/kg. Among the approximately 54 dose-escalation patients, about 20 had hepatocellular carcinoma, 15 melanoma, 9 renal cell carcinoma and 9 head and neck cancer. In the dose-escalation cohort, more than 75% of patients were male, and the mean age was around 60 years, with a range of 23 to 79. Prior anti-PD-1, anti-PD-L1 or anti-CTLA-4 therapy was permitted, and 40% of dose-escalation patients had received checkpoint inhibitors. Partial responses occurred in three dose-escalation patients, of whom one had hepatocellular carcinoma and two had cutaneous melanoma. Peripheral TCRbeta sequencing aimed to test whether ivuxolimab altered TCR sequence diversity and caused clonal T-cell expansion. The paper reports the monotherapy dose-escalation portion (N of about 50 patients) of the phase I ivuxolimab trial. Summary of the overall study and its limitations: At doses of 0.1 to 3.0 mg/kg, clonal expansion of both CD4+ and CD8+ T cells in blood was seen between baseline and week 6. In the 0.1-3.0 mg/kg groups, partial responders had among the lowest normalized peripheral clonal expansion, particularly in CD8+ T cells. Which antigens the clonally expanded peripheral T cells were specific for was not determined. Low levels of normalized T-cell clonal expansion were also seen in some patients who did not respond. After ivuxolimab, expanded clones were on average more numerous among CD8+ T cells than among CD4+ T cells.

To sequence the TCRbeta CDR3 region, genomic DNA was isolated from the sorted cells. TCRbeta CDR3 regions were sequenced using the immunoSEQ Assay. Here the immuneACCESS table is served through TCRdb, limited to in-frame sequences with V and J called. Missing clones are a known gap in these copies; in checked studies unresolved V genes cover under half, and the rest lacks a known reason. The sample has some 80,000 clones on record, about 89% of them singletons. Around 0.4% of the sample comes from the top ten. The source is an adult with an advanced solid tumor such as melanoma, head and neck, liver or kidney cancer. The input for sequencing was CD4+ or CD8+ T cells sorted from blood, taken in a trial of the OX40 agonist ivuxolimab.

CDR3 loop: CASSYSRIQQETQYF. The DNA reads as follows: TGTGCCAGCAGTTACTCGAGAATACAGCAAGAGACCCAGTACTTC. The chain links TRBV6-5 with TRBJ2-5, with an unclear D gene assignment. Measured from the cysteine to the phenylalanine, the CDR3 is 15 residues long. Left in the record is the CDR3 DNA by itself, 45 bases read in frame from the first base. CDR1 and CDR2 are read off the germline V gene as MNHEY and SVGAGI. Trimming at the junction amounts to 0 bases on V and 2 bases on J, and the germline ends lie 10 bases apart.